This TCR beta chain was sequenced for a study of human T cells and chemical hapten exposure. Germline CDR1 is SGHRS and CDR2 is YFSETQ. Between the trimmed V and J ends, which lost 5 bases and 1 base, there was a span of 7 bases. The CDR3 has 14 amino acids. Stated time point: patch test 2, 6 weeks after DPC sensitization. Indicated treatment: therapeutic diphenylcyclopropenone sensitization with weekly scalp DPC. This clonotype was observed at least ten times. Antigen specificity is unknown. Overall study findings and caveats: DPC sensitization did not alter TCRs above 1 in 1000 frequency. Controls had significantly fewer large CDR3 similarity clusters than were formed by expanded TCRs.

Authors' processing steps: Sampled TCR counts reached a median of around 94,000 per sample, with values ranging from about 23,224 to 690,600. TCRdb called the RACE reads again in MiXCR, with one record for every CDR3 protein. TCRdb, not the original authors, processed these V and J calls. The sample contains fewer than 90,000 distinct CDR3 sequences, 5% to 8.5% of which appear only once. The clonotype originates from a young woman with alopecia areata. Some clones in this sample may be carry-over from other donors' samples. This rearrangement joins TRBV5-1 to TRBJ2-6, with D perhaps TRBD2 (5 bases). The sample here was whole blood, taken in connection with sensitization to the hapten diphenylcyclopropenone (DPC). The CDR3 is CASREASGANVLTF. CDR3 in DNA: TGCGCCAGCAGGGAGGCATCTGGGGCCAACGTCCTGACTTTC. Supplemented by reference TRBV5-1 and TRBJ2-6, the full variable domain reads KAGVTQTPRYLIKTRGQQVTLSCSPISGHRSVSWYQQTPGQGLQFLFEYFSETQRNKGNFPGRFSGRQFSNSRSEMNVSTLELGDSALYLCASREASGANVLTFGAGSRLTVL.